The 26 T cell receptor beta chains below all came from one sample that was sequenced in a study of shared clonotypes between healthy human individuals. TCRdb keeps only in-frame clones here, not all; method: immunoSEQ multiplex PCR. Of about 1 million clones detected, roughly 75% appear once; the ten largest clones hold roughly 1.5%. Specimen: memory CD4+ T cells sorted from blood. As to subset: CD45RA-negative fraction. The source of these receptors is a man aged 18 to 29 in good health.

This clone was seen a few times. The gene calls are TRBV6-5 and TRBJ1-2, with 9 nucleotides matching TRBD1. The V and J ends lost 6 bases and 0 bases, in that order; junction bases with no gene match: 5. CDR1 is MNHEY, CDR2 SVGAGI, per germline. The CDR3 consists of 15 residues. This CDR3 reads CASSLHRGPNYGYTF. In nucleotides, the CDR3 is TGTGCCAGCAGCCTTCACAGGGGGCCTAACTATGGCTACACCTTC.

This chain connects TRBV7-6 to TRBJ2-3, with TRBD2 matching 8 bases. Germline V gives CDR1 SGHVS, CDR2 FNYEAQ. The CDR3 consists of 14 residues. V was pared by 5 bases and J by 6 bases, with 7 bases of the junction left unmatched. Here the CDR3 reads CASSRGGYEDTQYF. In DNA, the CDR3 is TGTGCCAGCAGCCGCGGGGGGTACGAGGATACGCAGTATTTT.

This clone was counted between two and nine times. The rearrangement joins TRBV7-2 to TRBJ2-5; 8 nucleotides agree with TRBD2. Per the germline V gene, CDR1 is SGHTA and CDR2 is FQGNSA. This CDR3 comprises 15 residues. The V segment lost 5 bases and the J segment 9 bases; nucleotides outside the gene matches: 14. The CDR3 nucleotides are TGTGCCAGCAGCCCCCGTGGTAGCGGGGCCGGGGCCCAGTACTTC. Protein product: CASSPRGSGAGAQYF.

This clone was seen many times. The chain uses TRBV2 and TRBJ2-3; no definite D call. Trimming stripped 6 bases from V and 5 bases from J, with 15 bases between. The germline V gene has CDR1 SNHLY and CDR2 FYNNEI. The CDR3 has 14 amino acids. CDR3 loop: CASRTTAYQDTQYF. The DNA for the CDR3 is TGTGCCAGCAGGACCACAGCGTATCAAGATACGCAGTATTTT.

The rearrangement links TRBV6-6 to TRBJ2-2; 12 nucleotides match TRBD2. The J segment lost 10 bases and the V segment lost 7 bases, leaving 7 bases of the junction unmatched. This CDR3 spans 14 amino acids. Germline V gene sequence: CDR1 MNHNY, CDR2 SVGAGI (reference sequence). The CDR3 loop is CASISSGGDEELFF. The CDR3 coding sequence is TGTGCCAGCATATCTAGCGGGGGGGATGAGGAGCTGTTTTTT.

This clone was observed a handful of times. The chain couples TRBV30 to TRBJ1-5, with a weak D call TRBD1 (5 bases). This CDR3 comprises 15 residues. The ends were cut back, 2 bases at V and 4 bases at J, with 15 bases in the middle. Germline lookup yields CDR1 GTSNPN and CDR2 SVGIG (reference sequence). CDR3 nucleotides: TGTGCCTGGAGTCATCCCGACAGAAGTAATCAGCCCCAGCATTTT. This gives the protein CAWSHPDRSNQPQHF. Full variable domain (rest looked up from reference TRBV30 and TRBJ1-5): SQTIHQWPATLVQPVGSPLSLECTVEGTSNPNLYWYRQAAGRGLQLLFYSVGIGQISSEVPQNLSASRPQDRQFILSSKKLLLSDSGFYLCAWSHPDRSNQPQHFGDGTRLSIL.

CDR3 amino acids: CASSPPSGLNRDTQYF. The CDR3 bases are TGTGCCAGCAGCCCCCCGTCGGGACTCAACCGAGATACGCAGTATTTT. The rearrangement joins TRBV7-9 to TRBJ2-3; weak D call: TRBD2 (6 bases). This CDR3 has 16 amino acids. Germline CDR1 is SEHNR and CDR2 is FQNEAQ (reference sequence). Trimming removed 5 bases from V and 5 bases from J, with 20 bases in between.

The sample holds one count of this clone. The chain has TRBV28 and TRBJ1-3; D is unresolved. Germline CDR1 and CDR2: MDHEN and SYDVKM. Trimming pared 7 bases from V and 0 bases from J, leaving 10 bases between. This CDR3 has 14 residues. The CDR3 protein is CASIGSRSGNTIYF. CDR3 sequence (DNA): TGTGCCAGCATTGGGAGCCGCTCTGGAAACACCATATATTTT.

This clone appeared a single time. The chain is built from TRBV5-4 and TRBJ2-5; no clear D. This CDR3 is built from 12 residues. Germline V lookup: CDR1 SGHNT, CDR2 YYREEE (reference sequence). Trimming cost V 0 bases and J 5 bases, with 5 bases left between them. CDR3 in amino acids: CASSLGPETQYF. The CDR3 DNA reads as TGTGCCAGCAGCTTGGGGCCCGAGACCCAGTACTTC.

This chain uses TRBV19 with TRBJ1-1; TRBD1 is a possible D gene (6 bases). CDR3 length: 15 amino acids. Germline CDR1 LNHDA, CDR2 SQIVND (reference sequence). The V gene lost 4 bases and the J gene lost 4 bases, with 16 bases spanning the gap. CDR3 DNA: TGTGCCAGTAGTAAGGAGGGCAGGGGTAGCACTGAAGCTTTCTTT. Translating gives CASSKEGRGSTEAFF.

V usage is TRBV7-9 and J usage is TRBJ1-3; D not resolved. The CDR3 runs 17 residues. V lost 5 bases and J 1 base, leaving 18 bases between the germline ends. Germline V gene data show CDR1 as SEHNR and CDR2 as FQNEAQ (reference sequence). CDR3 loop: CASSTLDGLGSGNTIYF. CDR3 sequence (DNA): TGTGCCAGCAGCACATTGGACGGGTTGGGATCTGGAAACACCATATATTTT.

The genes are TRBV9 and TRBJ1-2; D ambiguous. CDR3 length: 13 amino acids. V lost 6 bases and J 4 bases, leaving 13 bases between the germline ends. The germline CDR1 and CDR2 sequences are SGDLS and YYNGEE. The CDR3 nucleotides are TGTGCCAGCACGACGGGCAGCGGCTATGGCTACACCTTC. Translating it yields CASTTGSGYGYTF. The whole variable domain, remainder taken from reference TRBV9 and TRBJ1-2, is DSGVTQTPKHLITATGQRVTLRCSPRSGDLSVYWYQQSLDQGLQFLIQYYNGEERAKGNILERFSAQQFPDLHSELNLSSLELGDSALYFCASTTGSGYGYTFGSGTRLTVV.

This clone turned up a few times. The rearrangement uses TRBV6-5 and TRBJ1-2; D ambiguous. The CDR3 is made up of 15 amino acids. V was cut by 2 bases and J by 2 bases, with 12 bases left in between. CDR1 and CDR2 from the germline V gene are MNHEY and SVGAGI. The CDR3 nucleotides are TGTGCCAGCAGTTACGGTGGTGGCATAAACTATGGCTACACCTTC. Protein sequence: CASSYGGGINYGYTF.

About this clone itself: At the DNA level, this CDR3 is encoded by other sequences in the same sample as well. The chain has TRBV9 and TRBJ1-1; the D is unclear. Between the trimmed V and J ends, which lost 0 bases and 1 base, there was a span of 4 bases. CDR1 SGDLS and CDR2 YYNGEE come from the germline V gene. The CDR3 has 13 amino acids. CDR3 in amino acids: CASSVAGNTEAFF. CDR3 bases: TGTGCCAGCAGCGTAGCGGGGAACACTGAAGCTTTCTTT.

This chain uses TRBV5-6 with TRBJ2-3; TRBD2 aligns across 11 bases. The junction had 7 bases not matched to a gene; V was cut back by 6 bases and J by 4 bases. Germline CDR1 is SGHDT and CDR2 is YYEEEE. The CDR3 is 15 amino acids. CDR3 protein: CASTTLAGGSDTQYF. CDR3 DNA: TGTGCCAGCACCACTTTAGCGGGGGGGTCAGATACGCAGTATTTT.

The chain links TRBV5-4 to TRBJ2-2, with a weak D call TRBD2 (7 bases). Germline V lookup: CDR1 SGHNT, CDR2 YYREEE (reference sequence). The V end lost 2 bases, the J end lost 5 bases, and 10 bases lay between the germline ends. The CDR3 consists of 14 residues. The CDR3 region has the DNA TGTGCCAGCAGCTTCGGGGGGCCGACCGGGGAGCTGTTTTTT. This gives the protein CASSFGGPTGELFF.

This clone appeared a few times. V gene TRBV2 combines with J gene TRBJ1-1; TRBD1 matches 7 bases. J lost 0 bases, V lost 9 bases, and 4 bases had no gene match. This CDR3 comprises 13 residues. Per germline, CDR1 SNHLY and CDR2 FYNNEI. For the CDR3, the DNA is TGTGCCAGGGACAGGCGGATGAACACTGAAGCTTTCTTT. This encodes CARDRRMNTEAFF. Full variable domain (rest looked up from reference TRBV2 and TRBJ1-1): EPEVTQTPSHQVTQMGQEVILRCVPISNHLYFYWYRQILGQKVEFLVSFYNNEISEKSEIFDDQFSVERPDGSNFTLKIRSTKLEDSAMYFCARDRRMNTEAFFGQGTRLTVV.

The chain combines TRBV10-2 with TRBJ1-1; D is perhaps TRBD1 (5 bases). Trimming removed 5 bases from V and 1 base from J, with 11 bases in between. Germline assignment: CDR1 WSHSY and CDR2 SAAADI. The CDR3 has 14 amino acids. The CDR3 DNA reads as TGCGCCAGCAGTCCGAGACAGTCGAACACTGAAGCTTTCTTT. Its protein is CASSPRQSNTEAFF.

This clone came up a few times. The J gene is TRBJ1-2, the V gene TRBV30, with D hard to call. CDR3 length: 10 residues. The V end was cut by 0 bases, the J end by 6 bases, with 2 bases between. CDR1 and CDR2 from the germline V gene are GTSNPN and SVGIG (reference sequence). The CDR3 loop reads CAWSVHGYTF. The CDR3 DNA reads as TGTGCCTGGAGTGTCCATGGCTACACCTTC.

CDR3 sequence reads: CASSETSGGADTQYF. For the CDR3, the DNA is TGTGCCAGCAGCGAAACTAGCGGGGGGGCAGATACGCAGTATTTT. This chain links TRBV6-5 with TRBJ2-3; 13 nucleotides line up with TRBD2. The germline gives CDR1 MNHEY, CDR2 SVGAGI. The CDR3 sequence is 15 residues long. Germline trimming cut 6 bases from V and 4 bases from J; bases unmatched to any gene: 4.

The chain combines TRBV19 with TRBJ2-4; weak D call: TRBD2 (7 bases). V lost 8 bases and J 10 bases, leaving 12 bases between the germline ends. In germline, CDR1 is LNHDA, CDR2 SQIVND (reference sequence). The CDR3 consists of 11 residues. CDR3 in amino acids: CASRGARIQYF. In nucleotides, the CDR3 is TGTGCCAGTCGGGGGGCAAGGATTCAGTACTTC.

V gene TRBV5-4 combines with J gene TRBJ2-1; the match to TRBD2 covers 8 bases. Trimming took 0 bases from V and 3 from J; bases not matched to a gene: 5. CDR3 size: 16 residues. Germline V gene lookup returns CDR1 SGHNT and CDR2 YYREEE (reference sequence). DNA for the CDR3: TGTGCCAGCAGCTTGGAAGCGGGAGCGGTCTACAATGAGCAGTTCTTC. It codes for CASSLEAGAVYNEQFF.

A note on this clone: The identical CDR3 is also encoded by other nucleotide sequences in the sample. The gene calls are TRBV7-2 and TRBJ2-1; 9 bases map to TRBD2. Germline CDR1 reads SGHTA; CDR2 reads FQGNSA. J lost 8 bases, V lost 5 bases, and 7 bases had no gene match. The CDR3 sequence is 14 residues long. CDR3 coding DNA: TGTGCCAGCAGCCCGGGACTAGCAGGCGATGAGCAGTTCTTC. It specifies CASSPGLAGDEQFF.

This clone appeared a few times. The CDR3 DNA follows: TGTGCCAGCAGTCAACAGGGGGAGAATTCACCCCTCCACTTT. Protein product: CASSQQGENSPLHF. The chain joins TRBV5-4 to TRBJ1-6; 8 bases map to TRBD1. The CDR3 length is 14 residues. The ends lost 5 bases at V and 7 bases at J; junction bases unmatched: 5. Germline values: CDR1 SGHNT, CDR2 YYREEE (reference sequence). Variable domain in full (rest from reference TRBV5-4 and TRBJ1-6): ETGVTQSPTHLIKTRGQQVTLRCSSQSGHNTVSWYQQALGQGPQFIFQYYREEENGRGNFPPRFSGLQFPNYSSELNVNALELDDSALYLCASSQQGENSPLHFGNGTRLTVT.

In the case of this clone: The sample has other DNA sequences that encode this CDR3 too. This chain links TRBV5-1 with TRBJ2-2; no reliable D call. Trimming pared 2 bases from V and 2 bases from J, leaving 7 bases between. This CDR3 region has 14 residues. CDR1 is SGHRS and CDR2 is YFSETQ in the germline V gene. As DNA, the CDR3 is TGCGCCAGCAGCTTAGGACGTAACACCGGGGAGCTGTTTTTT. Encoded protein: CASSLGRNTGELFF.

This clone came up once. The chain couples TRBV30 to TRBJ1-5, with TRBD1 matching 11 bases. The CDR3 spans 16 residues. The ends lost 3 bases at V and 0 bases at J; junction bases unmatched: 4. CDR1 is GTSNPN, CDR2 SVGIG, per germline (reference sequence). The CDR3 coding sequence is TGTGCCTGGAGGGACAGGGGGCAAAATAGCAATCAGCCCCAGCATTTT. This sequence encodes CAWRDRGQNSNQPQHF.